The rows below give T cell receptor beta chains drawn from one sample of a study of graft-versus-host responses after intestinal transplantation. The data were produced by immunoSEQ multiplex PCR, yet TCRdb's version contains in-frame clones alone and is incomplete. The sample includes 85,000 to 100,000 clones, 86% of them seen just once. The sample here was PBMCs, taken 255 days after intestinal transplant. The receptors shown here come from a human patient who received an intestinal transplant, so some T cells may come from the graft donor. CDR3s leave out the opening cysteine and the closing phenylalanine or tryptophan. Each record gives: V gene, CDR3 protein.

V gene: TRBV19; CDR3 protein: ASSMNMAGGAYEQY
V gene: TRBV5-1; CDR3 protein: ASSLGQGALPYEKLF
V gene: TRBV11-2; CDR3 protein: ASSLGQVKWELF
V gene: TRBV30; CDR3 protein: AWIRHRGSGETQY
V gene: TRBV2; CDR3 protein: ASSEAGNYGYT
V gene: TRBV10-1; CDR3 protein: ASSEGPEGTDTQY
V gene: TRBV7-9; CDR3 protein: ASSLLGSHTGELF
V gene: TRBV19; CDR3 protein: ASKRLTGTGGAISGNTIY
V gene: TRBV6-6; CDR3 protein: AGRQGGTNEKLF
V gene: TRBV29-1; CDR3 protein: SVELGRERYGYT
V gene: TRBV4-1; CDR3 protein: ASSQALGQGGNEQF
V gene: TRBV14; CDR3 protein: ASSPGQGAGGYT
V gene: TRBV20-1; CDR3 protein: SARPYEQY
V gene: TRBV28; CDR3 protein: ASRPQVHNSPLH
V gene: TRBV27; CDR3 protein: ASSLSIGPVLADTQY
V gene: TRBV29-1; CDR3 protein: SVGGTYDQPQH
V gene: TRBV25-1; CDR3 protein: ASSWGQDNSPLH
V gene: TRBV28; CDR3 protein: ASSWTGLESQPQH
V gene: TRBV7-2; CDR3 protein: ASEARTGRNYGYT
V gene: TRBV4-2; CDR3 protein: ASSQAGAMNTEAF
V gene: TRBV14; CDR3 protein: ASSQGRTSFFTDTQY
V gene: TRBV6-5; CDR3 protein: ASTLSKISGNTIY
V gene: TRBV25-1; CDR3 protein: ASSLGAMNSPLH
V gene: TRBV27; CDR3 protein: ASSLWATGADGYT
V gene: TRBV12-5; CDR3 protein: APDPYTGPRRGEQF
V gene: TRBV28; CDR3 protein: ASSRWGKGDNEQF
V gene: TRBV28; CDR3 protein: ASSFRGLGYGYT
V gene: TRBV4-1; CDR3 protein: ASSPAGGLSTEAF
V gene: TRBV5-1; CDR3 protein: ASSWEGEQY
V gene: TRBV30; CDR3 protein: AWRPRGRGNTEAF
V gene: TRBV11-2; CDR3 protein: ASSLAPGSSYEQY
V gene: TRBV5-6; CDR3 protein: ASSRGLAGEYEQY